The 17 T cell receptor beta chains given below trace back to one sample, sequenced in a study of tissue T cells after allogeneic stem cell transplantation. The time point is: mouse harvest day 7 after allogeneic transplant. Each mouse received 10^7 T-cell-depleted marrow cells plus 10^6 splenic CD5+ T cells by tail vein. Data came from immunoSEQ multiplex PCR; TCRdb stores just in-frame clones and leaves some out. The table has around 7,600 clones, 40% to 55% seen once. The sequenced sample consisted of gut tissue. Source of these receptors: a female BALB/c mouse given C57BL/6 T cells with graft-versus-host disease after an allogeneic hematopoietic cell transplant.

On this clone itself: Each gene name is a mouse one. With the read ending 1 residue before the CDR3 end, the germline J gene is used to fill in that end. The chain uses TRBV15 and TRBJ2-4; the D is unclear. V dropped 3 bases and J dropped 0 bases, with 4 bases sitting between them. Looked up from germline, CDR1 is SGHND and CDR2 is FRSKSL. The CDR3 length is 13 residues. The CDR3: CASSFGSQNTLYF. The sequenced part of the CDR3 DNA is TGTGCCAGCAGTTTCGGGAGTCAAAACACCTTGTAC.

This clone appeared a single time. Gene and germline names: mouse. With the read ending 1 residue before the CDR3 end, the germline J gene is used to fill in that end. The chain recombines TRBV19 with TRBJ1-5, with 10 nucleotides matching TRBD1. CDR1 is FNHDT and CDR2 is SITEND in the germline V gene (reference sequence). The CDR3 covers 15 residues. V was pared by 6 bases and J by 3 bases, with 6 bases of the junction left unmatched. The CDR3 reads CASTPGTGVNQAPLF. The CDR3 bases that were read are TGTGCCAGCACCCCCGGGACAGGGGTCAACCAGGCTCCGCTT.

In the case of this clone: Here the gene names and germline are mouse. The CDR3 here is CGAGTSNTEVFF. The covered CDR3 bases are TGTGGTGCTGGGACATCAAACACAGAAGTCTTC. The rearrangement joins TRBV20 to TRBJ1-1; D is perhaps TRBD1 (6 bases). The read terminates 1 residue before the CDR3 end, so the remaining end is supplied by the germline J gene. V gave up 5 bases and J gave up 0 bases, with 7 bases separating them. CDR1 GFQATS and CDR2 STVNSAI come from the germline V gene. The CDR3 consists of 12 residues.

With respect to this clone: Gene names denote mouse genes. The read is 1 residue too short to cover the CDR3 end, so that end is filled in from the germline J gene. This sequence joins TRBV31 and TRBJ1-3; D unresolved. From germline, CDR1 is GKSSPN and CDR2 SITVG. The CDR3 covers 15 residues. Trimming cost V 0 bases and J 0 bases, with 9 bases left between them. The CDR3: CAWSLKGNSGNTLYF. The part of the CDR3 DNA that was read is TGTGCCTGGAGTCTGAAGGGAAATTCTGGAAATACGCTCTAT. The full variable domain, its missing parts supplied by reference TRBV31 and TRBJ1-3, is AQTIHQWPVAEIKAVGSPLSLGCTIKGKSSPNLYWYWQATGGTLQQLFYSITVGQVESVVQLNLSASRPKDDQFILSTEKLLLSHSGFYLCAWSLKGNSGNTLYFGEGSRLIVV.

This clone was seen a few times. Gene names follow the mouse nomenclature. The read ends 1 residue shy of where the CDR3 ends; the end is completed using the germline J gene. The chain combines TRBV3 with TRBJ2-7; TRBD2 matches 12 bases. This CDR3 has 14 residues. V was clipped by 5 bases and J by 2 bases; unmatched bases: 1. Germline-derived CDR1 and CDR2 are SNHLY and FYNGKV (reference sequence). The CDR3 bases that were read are TGTGCCAGCAGCCGGACTGGGGGGGCCTATGAACAGTAC. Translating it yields CASSRTGGAYEQY. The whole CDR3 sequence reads CASSRTGGAYEQYF.

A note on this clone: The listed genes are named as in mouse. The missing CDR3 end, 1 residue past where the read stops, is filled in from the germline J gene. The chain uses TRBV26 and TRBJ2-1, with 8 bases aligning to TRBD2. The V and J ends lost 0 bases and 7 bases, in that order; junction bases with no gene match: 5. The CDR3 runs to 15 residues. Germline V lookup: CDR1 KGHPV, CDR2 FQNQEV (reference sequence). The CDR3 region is CASSLSGGRGAEQFF. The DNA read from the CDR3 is TGTGCCAGCAGTCTGTCGGGGGGGCGAGGCGCTGAGCAGTTC. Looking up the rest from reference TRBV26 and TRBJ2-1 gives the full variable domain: NSKVIQTPRYLVKGQGQKAKMRCIPEKGHPVVFWYQQNKNNEFKFLINFQNQEVLQQIDMTEKRFSAECPSNSPCSLEIQSSEAGDSALYLCASSLSGGRGAEQFFGPGTRLTVL.

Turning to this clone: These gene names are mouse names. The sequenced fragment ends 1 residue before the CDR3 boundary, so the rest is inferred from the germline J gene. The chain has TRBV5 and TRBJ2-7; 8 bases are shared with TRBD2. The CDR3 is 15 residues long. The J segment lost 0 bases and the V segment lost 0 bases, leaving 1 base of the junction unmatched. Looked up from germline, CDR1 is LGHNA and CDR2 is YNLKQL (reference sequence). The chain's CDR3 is CASSQDWGDSYEQYF. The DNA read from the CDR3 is TGTGCCAGCAGCCAAGACTGGGGGGACTCCTATGAACAGTAC.

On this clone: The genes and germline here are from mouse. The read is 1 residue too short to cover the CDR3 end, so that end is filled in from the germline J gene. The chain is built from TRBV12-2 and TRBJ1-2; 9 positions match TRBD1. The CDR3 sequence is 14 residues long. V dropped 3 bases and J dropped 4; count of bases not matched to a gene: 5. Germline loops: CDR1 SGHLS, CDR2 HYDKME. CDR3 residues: CASSRTGDSSDYTF. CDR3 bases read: TGTGCCAGCTCTAGGACAGGGGACAGCTCCGACTACACC.

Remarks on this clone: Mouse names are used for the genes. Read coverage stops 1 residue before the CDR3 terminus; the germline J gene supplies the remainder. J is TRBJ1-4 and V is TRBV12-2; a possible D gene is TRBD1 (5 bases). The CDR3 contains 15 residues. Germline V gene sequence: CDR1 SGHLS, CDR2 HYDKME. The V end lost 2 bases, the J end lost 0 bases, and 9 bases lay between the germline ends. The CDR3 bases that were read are TGTGCCAGCTCTCCGCGACAGATTTCCAACGAAAGATTATTT. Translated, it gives CASSPRQISNERLF. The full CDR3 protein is CASSPRQISNERLFF.

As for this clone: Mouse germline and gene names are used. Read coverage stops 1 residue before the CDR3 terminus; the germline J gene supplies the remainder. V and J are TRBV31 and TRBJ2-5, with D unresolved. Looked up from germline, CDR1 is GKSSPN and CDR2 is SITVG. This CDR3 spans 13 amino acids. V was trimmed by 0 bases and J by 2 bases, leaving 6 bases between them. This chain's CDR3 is CAWSLSGQDTQYF. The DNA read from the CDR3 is TGTGCCTGGAGTCTCTCTGGCCAAGACACCCAGTAC.

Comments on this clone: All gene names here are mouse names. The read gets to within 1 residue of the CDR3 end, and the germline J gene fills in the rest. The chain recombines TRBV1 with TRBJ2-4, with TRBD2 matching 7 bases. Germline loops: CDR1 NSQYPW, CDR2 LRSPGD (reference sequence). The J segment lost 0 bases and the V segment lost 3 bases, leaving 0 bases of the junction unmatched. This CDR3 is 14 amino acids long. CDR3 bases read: TGCACCTGCAGTGCCTGGGGGAGTCAAAACACCTTGTAC. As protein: CTCSAWGSQNTLY. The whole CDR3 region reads CTCSAWGSQNTLYF.

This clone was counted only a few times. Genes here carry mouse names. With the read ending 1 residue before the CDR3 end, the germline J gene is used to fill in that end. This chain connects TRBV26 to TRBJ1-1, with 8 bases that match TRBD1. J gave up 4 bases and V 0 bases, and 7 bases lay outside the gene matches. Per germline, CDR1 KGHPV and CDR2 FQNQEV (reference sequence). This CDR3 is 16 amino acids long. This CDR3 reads CASSLSTGQGITEVFF. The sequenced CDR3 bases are TGTGCCAGCAGTCTGTCGACCGGACAGGGTATCACAGAAGTCTTC.

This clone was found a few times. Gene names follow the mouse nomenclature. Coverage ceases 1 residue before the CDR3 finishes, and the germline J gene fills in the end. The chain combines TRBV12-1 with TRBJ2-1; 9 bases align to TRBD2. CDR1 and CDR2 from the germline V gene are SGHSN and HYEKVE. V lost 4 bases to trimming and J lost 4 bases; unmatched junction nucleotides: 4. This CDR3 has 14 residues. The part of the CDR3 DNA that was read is TGTGCCAGCTCAGTCTGGGGGGGGTATGCTGAGCAGTTC. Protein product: CASSVWGGYAEQF. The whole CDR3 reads CASSVWGGYAEQFF.

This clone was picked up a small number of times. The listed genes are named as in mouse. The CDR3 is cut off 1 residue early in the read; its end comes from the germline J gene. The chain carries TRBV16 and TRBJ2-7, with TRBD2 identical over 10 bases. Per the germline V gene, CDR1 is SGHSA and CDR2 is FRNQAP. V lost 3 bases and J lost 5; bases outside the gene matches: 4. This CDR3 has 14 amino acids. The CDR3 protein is CASSFLGGQDEQYF. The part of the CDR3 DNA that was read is TGTGCAAGCAGCTTTCTGGGGGGGCAGGATGAACAGTAC. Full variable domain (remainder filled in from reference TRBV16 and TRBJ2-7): NAGVIQTPRHKVTGKGQEATLWCEPISGHSAVFWYRQTIVQGLEFLTYFRNQAPIDDSGMPKERFSAQMPNQSHSTLKIQSTQPQDSAVYLCASSFLGGQDEQYFGPGTRLTVL.

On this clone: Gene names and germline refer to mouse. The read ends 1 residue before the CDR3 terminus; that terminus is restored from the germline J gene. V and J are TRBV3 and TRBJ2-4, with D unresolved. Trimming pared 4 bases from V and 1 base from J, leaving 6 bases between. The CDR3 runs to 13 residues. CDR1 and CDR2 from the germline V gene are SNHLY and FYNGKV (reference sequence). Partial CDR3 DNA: TGTGCCAGCAGCTCAAGAGGTCAAAACACCTTGTAC. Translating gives CASSSRGQNTLY. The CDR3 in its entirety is CASSSRGQNTLYF.

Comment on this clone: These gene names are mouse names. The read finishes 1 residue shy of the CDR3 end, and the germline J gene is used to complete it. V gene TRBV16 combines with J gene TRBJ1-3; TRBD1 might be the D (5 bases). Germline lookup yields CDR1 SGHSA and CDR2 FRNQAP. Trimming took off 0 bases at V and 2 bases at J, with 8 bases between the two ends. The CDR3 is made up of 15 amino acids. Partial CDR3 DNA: TGTGCAAGCAGCTTAGATGCCAGGGCTGGAAATACGCTCTAT. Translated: CASSLDARAGNTLY. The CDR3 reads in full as CASSLDARAGNTLYF.

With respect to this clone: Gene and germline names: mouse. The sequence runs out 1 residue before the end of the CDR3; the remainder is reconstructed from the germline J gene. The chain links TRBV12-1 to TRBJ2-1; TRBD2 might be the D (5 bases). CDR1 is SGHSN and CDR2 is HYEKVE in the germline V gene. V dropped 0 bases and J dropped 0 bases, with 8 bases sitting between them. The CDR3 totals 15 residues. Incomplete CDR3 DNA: TGTGCCAGCTCTCTCTGGGGTTATAACTATGCTGAGCAGTTC. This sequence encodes CASSLWGYNYAEQF. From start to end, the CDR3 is CASSLWGYNYAEQFF.